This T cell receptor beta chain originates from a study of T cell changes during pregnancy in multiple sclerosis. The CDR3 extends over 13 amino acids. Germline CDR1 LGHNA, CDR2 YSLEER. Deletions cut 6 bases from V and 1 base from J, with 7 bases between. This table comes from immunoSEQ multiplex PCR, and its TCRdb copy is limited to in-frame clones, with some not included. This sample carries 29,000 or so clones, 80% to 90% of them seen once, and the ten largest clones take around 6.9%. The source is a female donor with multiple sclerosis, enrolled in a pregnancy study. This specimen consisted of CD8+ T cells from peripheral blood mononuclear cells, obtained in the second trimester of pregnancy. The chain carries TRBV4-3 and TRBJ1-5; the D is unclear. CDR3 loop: CASSRASNQPQHF. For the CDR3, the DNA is TGCGCCAGCAGTAGAGCGAGCAATCAGCCCCAGCATTTT.